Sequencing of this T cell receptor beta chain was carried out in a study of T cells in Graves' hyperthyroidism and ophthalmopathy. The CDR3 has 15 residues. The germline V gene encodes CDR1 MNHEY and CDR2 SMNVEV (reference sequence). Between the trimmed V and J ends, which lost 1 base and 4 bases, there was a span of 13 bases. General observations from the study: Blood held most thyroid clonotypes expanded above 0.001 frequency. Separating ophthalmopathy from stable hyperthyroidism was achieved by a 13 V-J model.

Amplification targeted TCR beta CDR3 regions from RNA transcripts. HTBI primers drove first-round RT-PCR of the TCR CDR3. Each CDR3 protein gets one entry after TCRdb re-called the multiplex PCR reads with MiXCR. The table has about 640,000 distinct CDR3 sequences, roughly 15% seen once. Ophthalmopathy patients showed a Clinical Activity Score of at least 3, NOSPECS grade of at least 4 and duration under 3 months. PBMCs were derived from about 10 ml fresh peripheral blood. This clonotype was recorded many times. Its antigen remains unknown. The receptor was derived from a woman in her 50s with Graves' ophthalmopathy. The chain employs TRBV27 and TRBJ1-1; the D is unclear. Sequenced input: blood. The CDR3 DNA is TGTGCCAGCAGTTTATTTGAGGGTATGGGCACTGAAGCTTTCTTT. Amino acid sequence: CASSLFEGMGTEAFF.